This TCR beta chain was sequenced for a study of cytotoxic CD8 clonotypes in ibrutinib-treated CLL. Looking at the study overall: Overall, 25 or so responses were partial and 2 complete; following median roughly six years, about 15 patients stayed remitted and approximately 12 progressed.

The protocol was immunoSEQ multiplex PCR, while the TCRdb copy is restricted to in-frame clones and leaves out a portion. The repertoire includes about 160,000 clones, around 80% of them detected once, and 3.5% to 5.5% sits in the top ten. V shed 0 bases and J shed 10 bases, with 13 bases lying between them. Germline-derived CDR1 and CDR2 are SEHNR and FQNEAQ (reference sequence). This CDR3 has 13 amino acids. The V call is TRBV7-9, the J call TRBJ2-7; perhaps TRBD1 as D (6 bases). Sequencing used PBMCs, obtained after 24 months of ibrutinib treatment. The sequence came from a human donor with chronic lymphocytic leukemia. The CDR3 loop reads CASSLAMGATQYF. The CDR3 DNA reads TGTGCCAGCAGCTTAGCGATGGGGGCCACTCAGTACTTC. Drawing the rest from reference TRBV7-9 and TRBJ2-7, the complete variable domain is DTGVSQNPRHKITKRGQNVTFRCDPISEHNRLYWYRQTLGQGPEFLTYFQNEAQLEKSRLLSDRFSAERPKGSFSTLEIQRTEQGDSAMYLCASSLAMGATQYFGPGTRLTVT.